A selection of T cell receptor beta chains follows, all from one sample in a study of Ad26.COV2.S vaccination and SARS-CoV-2 variants. Using immunoSEQ multiplex PCR, the repertoire was profiled, and TCRdb retains in-frame clones only, with some absent. The sample contains 300,000 to 400,000 clones, 86% of which appear only once. This material consisted of peripheral blood, taken in a trial of Ad26.COV2.S vaccine versus placebo. These receptors came from a person between 18 and 59 years old who received the Ad26.COV2.S COVID-19 vaccine or a placebo. Both conserved end residues are part of each CDR3. D genes are given only for firm matches. Clone size is not always given. Where it is, it says once, few, many or a class for expanded clones.

CDR3 | DNA | J | D | size | V | length
CASSPFRQAGESEQYF | TGTGCCAGCTCGCCTTTTCGGCAGGCGGGAGAATCCGAGCAGTACTTC | TRBJ2-7 | TRBD2 | once | TRBV18 | 16
CASSFPGQGAQPQHF | TGTGCCAGCAGCTTCCCGGGACAGGGGGCACAGCCCCAGCATTTT | TRBJ1-5 | TRBD1 | - | TRBV7-9 | 15
CASSVGRGPLNTEAFF | TGTGCCAGCAGCGTAGGAAGGGGACCCCTGAACACTGAAGCTTTCTTT | TRBJ1-1 | - | few | TRBV9 | 16
CASSQSREVTQYF | TGCGCCAGCAGCCAGTCCCGGGAGGTTACGCAGTATTTT | TRBJ2-3 | TRBD2 | - | TRBV4-3 | 13
CASSLGGNNEKLFF | TGTGCCAGCAGCTTAGGAGGGAATAATGAAAAACTGTTTTTT | TRBJ1-4 | - | - | TRBV7-6 | 14
CASSQEVTGEQPQHF | TGCGCCAGCAGCCAAGAAGTTACAGGGGAACAGCCCCAGCATTTT | TRBJ1-5 | TRBD1 | few | TRBV4-1 | 15
CASFPRTSGSDEQFF | TGTGCCAGCTTCCCCCGGACTAGCGGGAGTGATGAGCAGTTCTTC | TRBJ2-1 | TRBD2 | - | TRBV5-8 | 15
CASSLTSTDTQYF | TGTGCCAGCAGCTTGACTAGCACAGATACGCAGTATTTT | TRBJ2-3 | - | - | TRBV5-6 | 13
CASSGSGSYNEQFF | TGTGCCAGCAGCGGGAGCGGGTCCTACAATGAGCAGTTCTTC | TRBJ2-1 | - | - | TRBV9 | 14
CASMKSSFYEQYF | TGTGCCAGCATGAAATCTAGCTTCTACGAGCAGTACTTC | TRBJ2-7 | - | - | TRBV6-5 | 13
CASSELGLAGGTDTQYF | TGTGCCAGCAGTGAATTGGGACTAGCGGGGGGCACAGATACGCAGTATTTT | TRBJ2-3 | TRBD2 | - | TRBV2 | 17
CASRPTGSGTEAFF | TGTGCCAGCAGGCCAACAGGGTCGGGCACTGAAGCTTTCTTT | TRBJ1-1 | - | few | TRBV6-6 | 14
CASSYVEGGPAEQFF | TGTGCCAGCAGTTACGTCGAGGGGGGGCCCGCTGAGCAGTTCTTC | TRBJ2-1 | - | - | TRBV6-6 | 15
CASSLGGGRTEAFF | TGTGCCAGCAGTTTGGGTGGGGGAAGGACTGAAGCTTTCTTT | TRBJ1-1 | - | - | TRBV28 | 14
CASSPGETQYF | TGTGCCAGCAGCCCCGGGGAGACCCAGTACTTC | TRBJ2-5 | - | - | TRBV7-9 | 11